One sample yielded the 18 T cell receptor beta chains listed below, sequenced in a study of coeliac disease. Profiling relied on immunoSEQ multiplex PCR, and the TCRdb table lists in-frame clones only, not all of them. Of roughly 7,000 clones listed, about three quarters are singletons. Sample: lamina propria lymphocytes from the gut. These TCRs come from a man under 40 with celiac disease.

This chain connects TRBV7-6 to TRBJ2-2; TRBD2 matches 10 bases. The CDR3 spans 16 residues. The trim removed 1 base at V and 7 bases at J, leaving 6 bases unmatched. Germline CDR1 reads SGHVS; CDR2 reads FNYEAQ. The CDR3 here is CASSLVPSGGLGELFF. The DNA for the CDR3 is TGTGCCAGCAGCTTAGTTCCTAGCGGGGGCCTCGGGGAGCTGTTTTTT.

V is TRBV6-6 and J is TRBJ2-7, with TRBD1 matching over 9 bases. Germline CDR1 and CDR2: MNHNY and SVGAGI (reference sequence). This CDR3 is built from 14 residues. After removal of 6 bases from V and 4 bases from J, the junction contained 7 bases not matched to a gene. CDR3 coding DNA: TGTGCCAGCAGGGAACAGGGGGCGAGGTACGAGCAGTACTTC. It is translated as CASREQGARYEQYF.

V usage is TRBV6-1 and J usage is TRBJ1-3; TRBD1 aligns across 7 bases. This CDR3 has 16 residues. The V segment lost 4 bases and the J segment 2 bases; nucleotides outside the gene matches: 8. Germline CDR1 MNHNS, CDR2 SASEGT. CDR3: CASSVDGQAAGNTIYF. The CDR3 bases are TGTGCCAGCAGTGTGGACGGACAGGCAGCTGGAAACACCATATATTTT.

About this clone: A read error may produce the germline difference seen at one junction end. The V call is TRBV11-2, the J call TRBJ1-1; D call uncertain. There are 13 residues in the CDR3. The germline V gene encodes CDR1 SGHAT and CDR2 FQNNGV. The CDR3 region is CASRHETNTKAFF. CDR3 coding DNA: TGTGCCAGCAGGCATGAGACCAACACTAAAGCTTTCTTT.

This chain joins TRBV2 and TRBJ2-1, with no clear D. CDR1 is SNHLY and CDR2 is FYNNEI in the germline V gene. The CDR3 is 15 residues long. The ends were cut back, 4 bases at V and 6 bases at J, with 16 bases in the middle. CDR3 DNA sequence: TGTGCCAGCAGTGCTCTCAGGTCTATCTCCAATGAGCAGTTCTTC. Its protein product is CASSALRSISNEQFF.

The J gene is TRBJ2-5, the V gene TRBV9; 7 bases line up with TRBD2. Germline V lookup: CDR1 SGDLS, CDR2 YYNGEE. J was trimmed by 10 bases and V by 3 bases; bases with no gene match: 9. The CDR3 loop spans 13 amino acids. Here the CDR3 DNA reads TGTGCCAGCAGCGGGGGGGGGAGCGGTGACCAGTACTTC. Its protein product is CASSGGGSGDQYF.

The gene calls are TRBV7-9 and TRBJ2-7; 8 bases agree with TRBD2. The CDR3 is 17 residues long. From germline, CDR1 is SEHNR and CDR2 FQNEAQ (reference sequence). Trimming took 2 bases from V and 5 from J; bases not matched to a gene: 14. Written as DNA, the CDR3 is TGTGCCAGCAGCTTACCGCCGGGAGGGCCCCTAAAGCACGAGCAGTACTTC. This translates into CASSLPPGGPLKHEQYF.

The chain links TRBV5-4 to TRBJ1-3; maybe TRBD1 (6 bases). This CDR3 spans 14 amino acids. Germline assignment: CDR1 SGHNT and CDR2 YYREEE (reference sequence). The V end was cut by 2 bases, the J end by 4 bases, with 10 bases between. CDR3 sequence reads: CASSLQGPGNTIYF. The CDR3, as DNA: TGTGCCAGCAGCTTACAGGGTCCCGGAAACACCATATATTTT.

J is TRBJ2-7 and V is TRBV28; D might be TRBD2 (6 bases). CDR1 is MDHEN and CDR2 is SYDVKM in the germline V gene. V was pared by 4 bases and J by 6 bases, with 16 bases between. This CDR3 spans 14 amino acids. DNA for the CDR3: TGTGCCAGCAGTTGGCCGACTAGAGAGAGCGAGCAGTACTTC. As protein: CASSWPTRESEQYF.

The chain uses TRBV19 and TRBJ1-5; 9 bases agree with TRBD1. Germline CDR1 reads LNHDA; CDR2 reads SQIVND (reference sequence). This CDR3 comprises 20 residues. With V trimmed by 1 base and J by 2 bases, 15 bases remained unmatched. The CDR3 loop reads CASSIVTSGTGRSGNQPQHF. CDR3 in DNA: TGTGCCAGTAGTATAGTCACCTCCGGGACAGGGAGGTCTGGCAATCAGCCCCAGCATTTT.

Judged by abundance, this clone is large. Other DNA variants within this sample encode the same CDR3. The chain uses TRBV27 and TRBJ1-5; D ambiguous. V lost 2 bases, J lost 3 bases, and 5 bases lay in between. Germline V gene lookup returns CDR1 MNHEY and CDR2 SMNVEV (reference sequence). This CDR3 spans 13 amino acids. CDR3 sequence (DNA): TGTGCCAGCAGTTTAGGCACCAATCAGCCCCAGCATTTT. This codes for CASSLGTNQPQHF.

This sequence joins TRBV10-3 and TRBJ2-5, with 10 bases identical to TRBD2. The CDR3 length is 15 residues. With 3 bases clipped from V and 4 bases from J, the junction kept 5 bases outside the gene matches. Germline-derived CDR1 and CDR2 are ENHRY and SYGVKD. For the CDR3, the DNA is TGTGCCATCAGTGATGGGTCTAGCGGGAGAGAGACCCAGTACTTC. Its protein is CAISDGSSGRETQYF.

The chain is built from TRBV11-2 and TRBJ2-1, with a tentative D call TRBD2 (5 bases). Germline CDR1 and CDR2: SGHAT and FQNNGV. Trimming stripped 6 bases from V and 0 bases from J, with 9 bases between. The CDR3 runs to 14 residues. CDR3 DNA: TGTGCCAGCAGGCGAGGGTTCTCCTACAATGAGCAGTTCTTC. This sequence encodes CASRRGFSYNEQFF.

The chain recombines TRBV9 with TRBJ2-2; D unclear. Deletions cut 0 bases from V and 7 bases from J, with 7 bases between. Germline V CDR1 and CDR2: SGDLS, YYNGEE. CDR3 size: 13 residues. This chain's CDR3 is CASSVDPGGELFF. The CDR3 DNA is TGTGCCAGCAGCGTAGATCCCGGCGGGGAGCTGTTTTTT. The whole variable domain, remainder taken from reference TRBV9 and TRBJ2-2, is DSGVTQTPKHLITATGQRVTLRCSPRSGDLSVYWYQQSLDQGLQFLIQYYNGEERAKGNILERFSAQQFPDLHSELNLSSLELGDSALYFCASSVDPGGELFFGEGSRLTVL.

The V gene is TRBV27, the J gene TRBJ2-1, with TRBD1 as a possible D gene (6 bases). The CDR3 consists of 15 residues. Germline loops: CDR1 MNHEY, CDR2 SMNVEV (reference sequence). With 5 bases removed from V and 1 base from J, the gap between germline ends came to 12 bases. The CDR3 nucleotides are TGTGCCAGCAGTACCAGGGGTAAATCCTACAATGAGCAGTTCTTC. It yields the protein CASSTRGKSYNEQFF.

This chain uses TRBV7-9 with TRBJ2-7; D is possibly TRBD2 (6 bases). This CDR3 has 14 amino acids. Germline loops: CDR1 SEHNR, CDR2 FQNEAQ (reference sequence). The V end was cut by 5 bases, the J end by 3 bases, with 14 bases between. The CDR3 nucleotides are TGTGCCAGCAGCCCCGGTGTCGGGGGCTACGAGCAGTACTTC. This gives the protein CASSPGVGGYEQYF.

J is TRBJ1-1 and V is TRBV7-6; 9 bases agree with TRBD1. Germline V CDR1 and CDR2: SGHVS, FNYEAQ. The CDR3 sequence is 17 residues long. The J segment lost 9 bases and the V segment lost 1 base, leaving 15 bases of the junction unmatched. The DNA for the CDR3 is TGTGCCAGCAGCTTAGTGGGGACAGGGACCGGGAGCGCTAAAGCTTTCTTT. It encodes CASSLVGTGTGSAKAFF.

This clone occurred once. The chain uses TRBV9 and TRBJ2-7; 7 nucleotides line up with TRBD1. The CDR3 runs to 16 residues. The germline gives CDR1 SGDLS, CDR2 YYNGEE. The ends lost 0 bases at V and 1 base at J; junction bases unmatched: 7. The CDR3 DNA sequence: TGTGCCAGCAGCGTAGGGGGGACAGAACCGTCCTACGAGCAGTACTTC. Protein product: CASSVGGTEPSYEQYF.